This TCR beta chain was captured by sequencing in a study of blood T cells in healthy people across ages. This clonotype was recorded at least ten times. Germline V gene data show CDR1 as SGHRS and CDR2 as YFSETQ. The CDR3 has 13 residues. V gave up 3 bases and J gave up 2 bases, with 7 bases separating them. The authors ran a second PCR of roughly 7 to 11 cycles using a sample-barcoded 5' primer and a J-beta primer mix. TCRdb itself ran the 5' RACE reads through MiXCR, one entry per CDR3 protein. The table has about 670,000 distinct CDR3 sequences, under 65% seen once; the top ten hold roughly 13%. What was sequenced was blood. J is TRBJ2-3 and V is TRBV5-1, with a weak D call TRBD1 (6 bases). This receptor was obtained from a woman of 80 years or more in good health. CDR3: CASSSGDTDTQYF. The CDR3 nucleotides are TGCGCCAGCAGCTCAGGGGACACAGATACGCAGTATTTT. The variable domain in full, with the rest retrieved from reference TRBV5-1 and TRBJ2-3, is KAGVTQTPRYLIKTRGQQVTLSCSPISGHRSVSWYQQTPGQGLQFLFEYFSETQRNKGNFPGRFSGRQFSNSRSEMNVSTLELGDSALYLCASSSGDTDTQYFGPGTRLTVL.